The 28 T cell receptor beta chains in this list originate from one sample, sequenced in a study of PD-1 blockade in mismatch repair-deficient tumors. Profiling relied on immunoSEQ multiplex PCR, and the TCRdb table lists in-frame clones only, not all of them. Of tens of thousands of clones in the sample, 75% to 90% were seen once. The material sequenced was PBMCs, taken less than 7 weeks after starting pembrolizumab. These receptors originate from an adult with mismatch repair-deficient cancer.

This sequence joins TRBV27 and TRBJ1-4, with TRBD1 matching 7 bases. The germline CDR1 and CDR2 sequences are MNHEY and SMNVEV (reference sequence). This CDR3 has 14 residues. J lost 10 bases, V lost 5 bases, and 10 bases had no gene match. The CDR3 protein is CASSPRQGVGKLFF. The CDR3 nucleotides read TGTGCCAGCAGTCCCCGACAGGGAGTCGGAAAACTGTTTTTT. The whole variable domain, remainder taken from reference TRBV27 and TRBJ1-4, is EAQVTQNPRYLITVTGKKLTVTCSQNMNHEYMSWYRQDPGLGLRQIYYSMNVEVTDKGDVPEGYKVSRKEKRNFPLILESPSPNQTSLYFCASSPRQGVGKLFFGSGTQLSVL.

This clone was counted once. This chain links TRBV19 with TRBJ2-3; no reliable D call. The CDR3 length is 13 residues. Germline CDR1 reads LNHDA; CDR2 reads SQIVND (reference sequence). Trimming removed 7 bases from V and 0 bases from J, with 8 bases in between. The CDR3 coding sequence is TGTGCCAGTACCTTCCCCAGCACAGATACGCAGTATTTT. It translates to CASTFPSTDTQYF. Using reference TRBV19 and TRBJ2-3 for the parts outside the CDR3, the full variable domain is DGGITQSPKYLFRKEGQNVTLSCEQNLNHDAMYWYRQDPGQGLRLIYYSQIVNDFQKGDIAEGYSVSREKKESFPLTVTSAQKNPTAFYLCASTFPSTDTQYFGPGTRLTVL.

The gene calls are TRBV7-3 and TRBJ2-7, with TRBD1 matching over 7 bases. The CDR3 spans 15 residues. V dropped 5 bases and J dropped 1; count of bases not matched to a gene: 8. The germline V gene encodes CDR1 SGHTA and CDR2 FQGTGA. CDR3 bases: TGTGCCAGCAGCCCCGGGACAGTGTCGTCCTACGAGCAGTACTTC. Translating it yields CASSPGTVSSYEQYF.

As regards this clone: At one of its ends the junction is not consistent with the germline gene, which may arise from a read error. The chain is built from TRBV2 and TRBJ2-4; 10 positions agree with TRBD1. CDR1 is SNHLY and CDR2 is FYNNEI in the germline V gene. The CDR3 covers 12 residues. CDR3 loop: CASSETPGQGIF. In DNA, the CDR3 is TGTGCCAGCAGTGAGACGCCGGGACAGGGGATTTTC.

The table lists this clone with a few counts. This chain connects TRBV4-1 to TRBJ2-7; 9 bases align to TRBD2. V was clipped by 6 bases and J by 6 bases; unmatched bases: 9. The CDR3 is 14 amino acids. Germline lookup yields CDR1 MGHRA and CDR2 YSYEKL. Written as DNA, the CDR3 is TGCGCCAGCAGACTTTCGCGGGAGGGCTCCGAGCAGTACTTC. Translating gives CASRLSREGSEQYF.

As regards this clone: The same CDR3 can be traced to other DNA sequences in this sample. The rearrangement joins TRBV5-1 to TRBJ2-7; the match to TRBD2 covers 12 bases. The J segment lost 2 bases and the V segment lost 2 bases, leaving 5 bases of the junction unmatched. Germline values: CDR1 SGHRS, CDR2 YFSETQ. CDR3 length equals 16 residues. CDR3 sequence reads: CASSFGLAGGTYEQYF. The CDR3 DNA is TGCGCCAGCAGCTTCGGGCTAGCGGGAGGGACCTACGAGCAGTACTTC.

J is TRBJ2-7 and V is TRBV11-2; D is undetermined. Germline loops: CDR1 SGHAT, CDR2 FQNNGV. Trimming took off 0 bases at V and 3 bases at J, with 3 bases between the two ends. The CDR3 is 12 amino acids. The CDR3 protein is CASSLEYYEQYF. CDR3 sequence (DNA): TGTGCCAGCAGCTTAGAATACTACGAGCAGTACTTC.

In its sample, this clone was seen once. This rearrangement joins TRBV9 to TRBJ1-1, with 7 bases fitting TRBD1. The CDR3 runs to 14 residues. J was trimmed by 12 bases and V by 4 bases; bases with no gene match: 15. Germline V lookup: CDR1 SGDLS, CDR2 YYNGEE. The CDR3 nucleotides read TGTGCCAGCAGCTGGGACAGCCAACCACTGAATCCTTTCTTT. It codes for CASSWDSQPLNPFF. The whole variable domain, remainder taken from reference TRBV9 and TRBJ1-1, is DSGVTQTPKHLITATGQRVTLRCSPRSGDLSVYWYQQSLDQGLQFLIQYYNGEERAKGNILERFSAQQFPDLHSELNLSSLELGDSALYFCASSWDSQPLNPFFGQGTRLTVV.

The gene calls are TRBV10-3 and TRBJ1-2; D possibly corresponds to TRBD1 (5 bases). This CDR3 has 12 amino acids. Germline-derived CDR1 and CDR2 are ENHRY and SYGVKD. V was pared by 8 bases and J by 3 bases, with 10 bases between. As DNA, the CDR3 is TGTGCCATCTCAGGGTGGGACTATGGCTACACCTTC. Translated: CAISGWDYGYTF.

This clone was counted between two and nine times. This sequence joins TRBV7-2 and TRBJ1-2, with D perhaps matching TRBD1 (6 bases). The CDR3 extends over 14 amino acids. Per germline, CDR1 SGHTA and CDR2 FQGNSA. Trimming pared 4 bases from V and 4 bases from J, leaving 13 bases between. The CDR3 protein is CASSSPTGIYGYTF. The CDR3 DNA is TGTGCCAGCAGCTCACCCACAGGGATCTATGGCTACACCTTC.

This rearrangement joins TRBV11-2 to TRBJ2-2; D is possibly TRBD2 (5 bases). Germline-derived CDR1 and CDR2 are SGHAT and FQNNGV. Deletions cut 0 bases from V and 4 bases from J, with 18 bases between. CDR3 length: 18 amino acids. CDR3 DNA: TGTGCCAGCAGCTTAGATGGGATGTGGGAGCTACCCACCGGGGAGCTGTTTTTT. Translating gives CASSLDGMWELPTGELFF.

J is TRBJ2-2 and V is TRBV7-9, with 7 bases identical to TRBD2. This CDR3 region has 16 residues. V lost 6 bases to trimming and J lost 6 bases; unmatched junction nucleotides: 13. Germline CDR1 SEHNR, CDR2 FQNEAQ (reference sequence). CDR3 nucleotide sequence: TGTGCCAGCAGTATAGCCCGGGAGGTCGCGGCCGGGGAGCTGTTTTTT. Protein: CASSIAREVAAGELFF. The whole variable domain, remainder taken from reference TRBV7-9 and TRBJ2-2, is DTGVSQNPRHKITKRGQNVTFRCDPISEHNRLYWYRQTLGQGPEFLTYFQNEAQLEKSRLLSDRFSAERPKGSFSTLEIQRTEQGDSAMYLCASSIAREVAAGELFFGEGSRLTVL.

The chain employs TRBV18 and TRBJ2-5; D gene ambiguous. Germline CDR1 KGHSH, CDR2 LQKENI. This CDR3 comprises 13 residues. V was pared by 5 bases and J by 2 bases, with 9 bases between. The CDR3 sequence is CASSATLQETQYF. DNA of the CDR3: TGTGCCAGCTCAGCGACTTTGCAAGAGACCCAGTACTTC. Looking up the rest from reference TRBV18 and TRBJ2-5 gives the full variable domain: NAGVMQNPRHLVRRRGQEARLRCSPMKGHSHVYWYRQLPEEGLKFMVYLQKENIIDESGMPKERFSAEFPKEGPSILRIQQVVRGDSAAYFCASSATLQETQYFGPGTRLLVL.

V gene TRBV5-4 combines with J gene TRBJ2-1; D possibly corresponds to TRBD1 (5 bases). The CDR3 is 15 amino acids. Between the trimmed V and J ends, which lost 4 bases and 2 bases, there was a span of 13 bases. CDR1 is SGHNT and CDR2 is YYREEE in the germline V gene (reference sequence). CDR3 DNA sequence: TGTGCCAGCAGCATGCTCAGCAGGGCCTACAATGAGCAGTTCTTC. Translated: CASSMLSRAYNEQFF. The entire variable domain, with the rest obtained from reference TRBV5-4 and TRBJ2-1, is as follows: ETGVTQSPTHLIKTRGQQVTLRCSSQSGHNTVSWYQQALGQGPQFIFQYYREEENGRGNFPPRFSGLQFPNYSSELNVNALELDDSALYLCASSMLSRAYNEQFFGPGTRLTVL.

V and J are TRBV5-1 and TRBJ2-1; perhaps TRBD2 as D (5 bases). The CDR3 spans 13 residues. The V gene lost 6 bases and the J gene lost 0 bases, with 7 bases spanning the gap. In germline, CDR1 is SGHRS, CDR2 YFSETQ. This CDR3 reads CASTRDSYNEQFF. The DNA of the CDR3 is TGCGCCAGCACTCGGGACTCCTACAATGAGCAGTTCTTC.

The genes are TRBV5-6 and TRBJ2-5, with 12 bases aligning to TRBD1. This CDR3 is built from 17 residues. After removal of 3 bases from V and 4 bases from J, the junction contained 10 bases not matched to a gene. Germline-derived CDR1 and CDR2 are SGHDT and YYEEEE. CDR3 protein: CASSWDRGLAVGETQYF. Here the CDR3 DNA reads TGTGCCAGCAGCTGGGACAGGGGGCTCGCCGTTGGAGAGACCCAGTACTTC.

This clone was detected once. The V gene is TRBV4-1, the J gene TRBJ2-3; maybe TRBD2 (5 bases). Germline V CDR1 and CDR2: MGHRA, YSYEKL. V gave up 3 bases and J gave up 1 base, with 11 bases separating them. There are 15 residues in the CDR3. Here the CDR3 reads CASSHSGRGTDTQYF. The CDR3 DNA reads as TGCGCCAGCAGCCACAGCGGCCGGGGCACAGATACGCAGTATTTT.

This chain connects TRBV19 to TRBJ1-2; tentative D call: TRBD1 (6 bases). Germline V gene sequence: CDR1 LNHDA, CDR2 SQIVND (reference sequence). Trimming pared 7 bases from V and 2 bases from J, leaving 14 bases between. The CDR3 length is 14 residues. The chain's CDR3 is CASTPLGQNYGYTF. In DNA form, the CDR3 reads TGTGCCAGTACTCCGTTAGGACAGAACTATGGCTACACCTTC.

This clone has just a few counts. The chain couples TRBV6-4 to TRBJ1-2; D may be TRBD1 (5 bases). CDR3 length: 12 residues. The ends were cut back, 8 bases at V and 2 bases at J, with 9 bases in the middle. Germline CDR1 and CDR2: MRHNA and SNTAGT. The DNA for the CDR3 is TGTGCCAGCGGCGACAGAAACTATGGCTACACCTTC. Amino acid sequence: CASGDRNYGYTF.

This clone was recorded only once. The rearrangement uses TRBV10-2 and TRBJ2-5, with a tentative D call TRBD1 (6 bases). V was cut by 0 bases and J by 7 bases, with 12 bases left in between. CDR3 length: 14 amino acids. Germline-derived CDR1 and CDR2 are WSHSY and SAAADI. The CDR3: CASSESGGWGTQYF. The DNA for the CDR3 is TGCGCCAGCAGTGAGTCAGGGGGATGGGGGACCCAGTACTTC.

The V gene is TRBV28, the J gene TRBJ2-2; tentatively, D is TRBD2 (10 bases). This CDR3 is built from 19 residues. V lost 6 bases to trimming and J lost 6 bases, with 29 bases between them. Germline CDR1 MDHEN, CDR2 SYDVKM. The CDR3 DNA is TGTGCCAGCAGCTATCGGGGACAGGGTAGCGGGAGGACTCCCGGGGAGCTGTTTTTT. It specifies CASSYRGQGSGRTPGELFF.

The CDR3 sequence is CASSLAGGGYNEQFF. The CDR3 DNA is TGTGCCAGCAGCTTGGCGGGGGGCGGTTACAATGAGCAGTTCTTC. J is TRBJ2-1 and V is TRBV5-5, with D possibly TRBD2 on 7 matching bases. The germline gives CDR1 SGHKS, CDR2 YYEKEE (reference sequence). This CDR3 contains 15 residues. Trimming cost V 0 bases and J 4 bases, with 11 bases left between them.

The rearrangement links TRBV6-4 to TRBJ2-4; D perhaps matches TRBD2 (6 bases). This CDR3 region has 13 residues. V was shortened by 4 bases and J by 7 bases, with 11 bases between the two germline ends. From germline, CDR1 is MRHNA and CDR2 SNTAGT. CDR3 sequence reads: CASSGAGRNIQYF. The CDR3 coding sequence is TGTGCCAGCAGTGGGGCGGGACGGAACATTCAGTACTTC.

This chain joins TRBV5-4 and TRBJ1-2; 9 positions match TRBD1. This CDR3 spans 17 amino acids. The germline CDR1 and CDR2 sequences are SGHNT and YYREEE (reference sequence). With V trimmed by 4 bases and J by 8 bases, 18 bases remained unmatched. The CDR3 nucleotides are TGTGCCAGCAGCATCTTTAGTGCGGGACAGGGAGCGGGAGGCTACACCTTC. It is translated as CASSIFSAGQGAGGYTF.

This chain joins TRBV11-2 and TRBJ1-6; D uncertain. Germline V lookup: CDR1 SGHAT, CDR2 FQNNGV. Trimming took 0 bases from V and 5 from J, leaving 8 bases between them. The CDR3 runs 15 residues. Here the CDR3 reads CASSLEGRNNSPLHF. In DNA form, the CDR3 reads TGTGCCAGCAGCTTAGAGGGCCGAAATAATTCACCCCTCCACTTT.

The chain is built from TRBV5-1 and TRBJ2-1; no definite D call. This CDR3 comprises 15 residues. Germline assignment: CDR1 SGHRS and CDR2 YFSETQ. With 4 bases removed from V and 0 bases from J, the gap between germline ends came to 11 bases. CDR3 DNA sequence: TGCGCCAGCAGCGGAGAACCGAGCTCCTACAATGAGCAGTTCTTC. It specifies CASSGEPSSYNEQFF.

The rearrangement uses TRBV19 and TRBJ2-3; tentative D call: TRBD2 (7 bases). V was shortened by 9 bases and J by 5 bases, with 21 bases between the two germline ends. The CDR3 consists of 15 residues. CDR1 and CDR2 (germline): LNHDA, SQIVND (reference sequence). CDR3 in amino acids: CASSLGAGEGDTQYF. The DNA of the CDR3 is TGTGCCAGCTCGCTGGGGGCGGGAGAGGGAGATACGCAGTATTTT.

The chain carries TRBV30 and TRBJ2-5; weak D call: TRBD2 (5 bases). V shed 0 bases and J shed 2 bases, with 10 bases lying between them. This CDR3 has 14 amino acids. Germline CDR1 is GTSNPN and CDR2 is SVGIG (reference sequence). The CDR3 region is CAWSVNLAQETQYF. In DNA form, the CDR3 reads TGTGCCTGGAGTGTAAATTTAGCGCAAGAGACCCAGTACTTC. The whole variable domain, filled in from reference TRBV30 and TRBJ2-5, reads SQTIHQWPATLVQPVGSPLSLECTVEGTSNPNLYWYRQAAGRGLQLLFYSVGIGQISSEVPQNLSASRPQDRQFILSSKKLLLSDSGFYLCAWSVNLAQETQYFGPGTRLLVL.